This T cell receptor beta chain was recovered during a study of cytomegalovirus exposure and HLA in healthy donors. Study conclusions and caveats: A link between a missense DCLRE1C variant and TCR beta V- and J-gene trimming emerged from a later analysis. It was in a later analysis that TCR association rates were seen to vary by HLA locus, highest for DRB1 and lowest for HLA-C.

The study ran its PCR with 60 Vbeta and 13 Jbeta primers. This table comes from immunoSEQ multiplex PCR, and its TCRdb copy is limited to in-frame clones, with some not included. In the table there are about 61,000 clones, 80% to 90% of which are singletons. The CDR3 loop spans 15 amino acids. Looked up from germline, CDR1 is SGHRS and CDR2 is YFSETQ. Trimming took 0 bases from V and 2 from J; bases not matched to a gene: 2. With regard to this clone: Its antigen is currently unknown.

This sequence was found in a man younger than 45 in good health and CMV-seropositive. Specimen: PBMCs. The J gene is TRBJ2-7, the V gene TRBV5-1, with 10 bases lining up with TRBD1. The CDR3, as DNA: TGCGCCAGCAGCTTGGGGACAGGGGGAACCTACGAGCAGTACTTC. Translated, it gives CASSLGTGGTYEQYF.